A selection of T cell receptor beta chains follows, all from one sample in a study of CD8+ T cells in alopecia areata. Sequencing used immunoSEQ multiplex PCR; TCRdb keeps in-frame clones, though not all of them. Here the sample spans under 75,000 clones, around half being singletons. The sequencing here drew on CD8+ T cells sorted from blood, taken at week 0. The receptor set was obtained from a human donor with alopecia areata. CDR3s include the opening cysteine and the closing phenylalanine or tryptophan. A D gene is named only where the DNA matches it firmly. Size is omitted from some rows. Given values are once, few, many or a class for expanded clones.

clone size	V gene	D gene	J gene	CDR3 protein	CDR3 DNA
.	TRBV7-8	TRBD1	TRBJ2-5	CASSQGDSEETQYF	TGTGCCAGCAGCCAAGGGGACAGTGAAGAGACCCAGTACTTC
few	TRBV29-1	.	TRBJ1-2	CSVSGQPYGYTF	TGCAGCGTTAGCGGACAGCCCTATGGCTACACCTTC
few	TRBV7-9	.	TRBJ2-1	CASSSPSSRKYNEQFF	TGTGCCAGCAGCTCCCCCTCCAGTCGGAAATACAATGAGCAGTTCTTC
.	TRBV7-9	.	TRBJ1-2	CASSSDPRGYTF	TGTGCCAGCAGCTCGGACCCCCGAGGCTACACCTTC
.	TRBV7-6	.	TRBJ2-5	CASSLARSGRETQYF	TGTGCCAGCAGCTTGGCCCGATCGGGGAGGGAGACCCAGTACTTC
.	TRBV13	.	TRBJ1-1	CASRQENTEAFF	TGTGCCAGCCGACAGGAGAACACTGAAGCTTTCTTT
.	TRBV29-1	.	TRBJ2-7	CSVKTGPGSYEQYF	TGCAGCGTTAAAACAGGGCCTGGCTCCTACGAGCAGTACTTC
.	TRBV4-1	.	TRBJ2-6	CASTPSGTVSGANVLTF	TGCGCCAGCACCCCGAGCGGGACAGTCTCTGGGGCCAACGTCCTGACTTTC
.	TRBV7-9	.	TRBJ2-4	CASSRTENIQYF	TGTGCCAGCAGCCGGACAGAAAACATTCAGTACTTC
.	TRBV11-2	TRBD1	TRBJ2-6	CASSPSGTESSGANVLTF	TGTGCCAGCAGCCCATCCGGGACAGAGTCCTCTGGGGCCAACGTCCTGACTTTC
.	TRBV29-1	.	TRBJ2-7	CSVEWAGDYEQYF	TGCAGCGTTGAATGGGCAGGAGACTACGAGCAGTACTTC
.	TRBV29-1	.	TRBJ2-4	CSVRSQNIQYF	TGCAGCGTCAGGTCCCAAAACATTCAGTACTTC
.	TRBV2	.	TRBJ2-4	CASSEGGGLFQNIQYF	TGTGCCAGCAGTGAAGGAGGGGGACTATTTCAAAACATTCAGTACTTC
.	TRBV29-1	TRBD2	TRBJ2-1	CSIENGLAGVLQFF	TGCAGCATTGAGAATGGACTAGCGGGAGTCTTGCAGTTCTTC
.	TRBV7-9	.	TRBJ2-5	CASSLDTRQETQYF	TGTGCCAGCAGCCTCGACACGCGCCAAGAGACCCAGTACTTC
.	TRBV30	TRBD1	TRBJ1-5	CACSFGTGVGQPQHF	TGTGCCTGTAGTTTCGGGACAGGGGTTGGTCAGCCCCAGCATTTT
.	TRBV7-6	.	TRBJ2-1	CASSLQGRPEQFF	TGTGCCAGCAGCTTACAAGGGAGGCCTGAGCAGTTCTTC
.	TRBV7-2	.	TRBJ2-7	CASQASGSEQYF	TGTGCCAGCCAGGCGTCGGGGTCTGAGCAGTACTTC
many	TRBV27	.	TRBJ1-3	CASSLDGGSGNTIYF	TGTGCCAGCAGCCTTGACGGGGGCTCTGGAAACACCATATATTTT
.	TRBV6-6	TRBD2	TRBJ2-1	CASSSSGSSYNEQFF	TGTGCCAGCAGTAGTAGCGGGAGCTCCTACAATGAGCAGTTCTTC
.	TRBV30	TRBD1	TRBJ2-1	CAWRGRTGADGEFF	TGTGCCTGGCGTGGGAGGACAGGGGCGGACGGGGAGTTCTTC
few	TRBV5-6	.	TRBJ2-5	CASSPETVVPETQYF	TGTGCCAGCAGCCCGGAAACTGTGGTTCCAGAGACCCAGTACTTC
few	TRBV13	.	TRBJ1-5	CASSSSLDKSQHF	TGTGCCAGCAGCTCATCTCTCGACAAATCCCAGCATTTT
few	TRBV27	.	TRBJ1-1	CASSLQGRMVEAFF	TGTGCCAGCAGTTTACAGGGAAGGATGGTTGAAGCTTTCTTT
.	TRBV29-1	.	TRBJ2-7	CSVEEGSGGNEQYF	TGCAGCGTTGAAGAGGGTTCAGGGGGGAACGAGCAGTACTTC
few	TRBV7-3	.	TRBJ2-2	CASSSSAGTDNTGELFF	TGTGCCAGCAGCTCTTCAGCGGGGACAGACAACACCGGGGAGCTGTTTTTT
.	TRBV16	TRBD1	TRBJ2-2	CASSQSRQGNTGELFF	TGTGCCAGCAGCCAATCGAGACAGGGGAACACCGGGGAGCTGTTTTTT
.	TRBV29-1	TRBD2	TRBJ2-1	CSVEGLAGAAGTYNEQFF	TGCAGCGTTGAAGGACTAGCGGGAGCCGCGGGCACCTACAATGAGCAGTTCTTC
.	TRBV7-9	TRBD2	TRBJ2-5	CASSPGTSGRPTQETQYF	TGTGCCAGCAGCCCTGGGACTAGCGGGAGGCCTACACAAGAGACCCAGTACTTC
.	TRBV30	TRBD2	TRBJ2-4	CAWAGGRNIQYF	TGTGCCTGGGCGGGAGGGCGTAACATTCAGTACTTC
.	TRBV4-1	.	TRBJ2-7	CASSPTPGLHPRANYEQYF	TGCGCCAGCAGCCCTACCCCGGGACTTCACCCCAGAGCGAACTACGAGCAGTACTTC
.	TRBV28	.	TRBJ2-3	CASSSRTLPTDTQYF	TGTGCCAGCAGTTCCAGGACACTTCCCACAGATACGCAGTATTTT
few	TRBV5-4	TRBD1	TRBJ2-5	CASRDGQADVETQYF	TGTGCCAGCAGGGACGGACAGGCTGACGTGGAGACCCAGTACTTC
.	TRBV6-4	TRBD1	TRBJ1-5	CASSVPRDSRDRQPQHF	TGTGCCAGCAGTGTCCCCAGGGACAGTAGGGATAGGCAGCCCCAGCATTTT
.	TRBV15	.	TRBJ2-1	CATSTFDPATYNEQFF	TGTGCCACCAGCACGTTTGATCCGGCGACCTACAATGAGCAGTTCTTC
.	TRBV6-1	.	TRBJ2-7	CASSEGGASDEQYF	TGTGCCAGCAGTGAAGGGGGGGCAAGCGACGAGCAGTACTTC
.	TRBV6-5	.	TRBJ2-5	CASSTQVTQETQYF	TGTGCCAGCAGTACCCAGGTTACCCAAGAGACCCAGTACTTC
.	TRBV2	TRBD1	TRBJ2-7	CASRGQMWYEQYF	TGTGCCAGCAGGGGACAGATGTGGTACGAGCAGTACTTC
.	TRBV29-1	.	TRBJ1-4	CSVQSDEKLFF	TGCAGCGTACAGTCGGATGAAAAACTGTTTTTT
.	TRBV30	.	TRBJ2-1	CAWSRQSYNEQFF	TGTGCCTGGAGCCGACAGAGCTACAATGAGCAGTTCTTC
.	TRBV29-1	.	TRBJ2-7	CSVTGGSGEQYF	TGCAGCGTTACCGGGGGTTCTGGAGAGCAGTACTTC
.	TRBV5-6	.	TRBJ2-7	CASSLGGYPYEQYF	TGTGCCAGCAGCTTGGGTGGCTATCCCTACGAGCAGTACTTC
.	TRBV7-9	TRBD1	TRBJ1-2	CASSISGTESVLGYGYTF	TGTGCCAGCAGCATTAGTGGGACAGAATCCGTATTAGGCTATGGCTACACCTTC
.	TRBV29-1	.	TRBJ2-2	CSVETGTGELFF	TGCAGCGTTGAAACGGGAACCGGGGAGCTGTTTTTT
.	TRBV7-8	TRBD1	TRBJ1-1	CASSFQQGITEAFF	TGTGCCAGCAGCTTCCAACAGGGGATCACTGAAGCTTTCTTT
many	TRBV9	.	TRBJ1-1	CASSVGYDTEAFF	TGTGCCAGCAGCGTAGGATACGACACTGAAGCTTTCTTT
many	TRBV10-3	.	TRBJ1-5	CAISESSDYQPQHF	TGTGCCATCAGTGAGTCGTCCGATTATCAGCCCCAGCATTTT
.	TRBV15	TRBD1	TRBJ2-7	CATSRGKDRTYEQYF	TGTGCCACCAGCAGAGGTAAGGACAGGACCTACGAGCAGTACTTC
few	TRBV11-2	TRBD2	TRBJ2-3	CASSLRASGGADTQYF	TGTGCCAGCAGCTTAAGGGCCAGCGGGGGGGCGGATACGCAGTATTTT
.	TRBV15	TRBD2	TRBJ2-2	CATSPHPRDYEDTGELFF	TGTGCCACCAGCCCCCATCCCCGGGACTACGAGGACACCGGGGAGCTGTTTTTT
.	TRBV5-1	TRBD1	TRBJ1-2	CASSLSGTGGFYGYTF	TGCGCCAGCAGCTTATCCGGGACAGGGGGCTTCTATGGCTACACCTTC
.	TRBV29-1	.	TRBJ2-1	CSVRVSSYNEQFF	TGCAGCGTCAGAGTTAGCTCCTACAATGAGCAGTTCTTC
.	TRBV6-5	.	TRBJ2-7	CASSPYRGGLHEQYF	TGTGCCAGCAGCCCATATCGTGGGGGACTGCACGAGCAGTACTTC
.	TRBV2	.	TRBJ2-1	CASSQEGSNEQFF	TGCGCCAGCAGCCAAGAGGGTTCCAATGAGCAGTTCTTC
.	TRBV18	.	TRBJ2-3	CASGSGYTDTQYF	TGTGCCAGCGGTAGCGGATACACAGATACGCAGTATTTT
.	TRBV19	.	TRBJ2-5	CATEGLEETQYF	TGTGCCACCGAGGGGTTGGAGGAGACCCAGTACTTC
medium-sized	TRBV2	TRBD2	TRBJ2-2	CASSDPREGTNTGELFF	TGTGCCAGCAGCGACCCCAGGGAGGGGACGAACACCGGGGAGCTGTTTTTT
.	TRBV29-1	.	TRBJ1-2	CSAPGGLYGYTF	TGCAGCGCCCCGGGAGGGCTTTATGGCTACACCTTC
few	TRBV19	TRBD1	TRBJ2-2	CASSIRDRAFRELFF	TGTGCCAGTAGTATCCGGGACAGGGCTTTCAGGGAGCTGTTTTTT